The 30 T cell receptor beta chains below were found in one sample sequenced in a study of blood T cell repertoires in COVID-19. Assay: immunoSEQ multiplex PCR; the TCRdb copy retains only in-frame clones and omits some. The table records about 250,000 clones, roughly 80% of them present only once. The sample taken for sequencing was peripheral blood. All receptors derive from a man older than 75 with acute or convalescent COVID-19.

The J gene is TRBJ1-4, the V gene TRBV6-1, with 7 nucleotides matching TRBD1. This CDR3 is built from 16 residues. CDR1 and CDR2 from the germline V gene are MNHNS and SASEGT. Trimming at V came to 4 bases and at J to 7 bases, leaving 12 bases not matched to a gene. CDR3: CASSARDRLVFEKLFF. The CDR3 DNA reads as TGTGCCAGCAGTGCACGGGACAGATTGGTATTTGAAAAACTGTTTTTT.

This clone is medium-sized in the sample. The chain employs TRBV25-1 and TRBJ1-1; 8 bases line up with TRBD1. V gave up 1 base and J gave up 5 bases; unmatched junction bases: 6. The length of the CDR3 is 15 residues. Per germline, CDR1 MGHDK and CDR2 SYGVNS. CDR3 coding DNA: TGTGCCAGCAGTGAATCATCGACAGGGGATACTGAAGCTTTCTTT. It translates to CASSESSTGDTEAFF.

The V and J genes are TRBV9 and TRBJ1-1; D unclear. The CDR3 totals 15 residues. Germline V gene data show CDR1 as SGDLS and CDR2 as YYNGEE. V was trimmed by 4 bases and J by 0 bases, leaving 13 bases between them. As DNA, the CDR3 is TGTGCCAGCAGCCGTACTACCTCCATGAACACTGAAGCTTTCTTT. It is translated as CASSRTTSMNTEAFF. The full variable domain, rest sourced from reference TRBV9 and TRBJ1-1, is DSGVTQTPKHLITATGQRVTLRCSPRSGDLSVYWYQQSLDQGLQFLIQYYNGEERAKGNILERFSAQQFPDLHSELNLSSLELGDSALYFCASSRTTSMNTEAFFGQGTRLTVV.

Only one count was recorded for this clone. The chain joins TRBV19 to TRBJ1-2; 7 nucleotides line up with TRBD1. CDR3 length equals 13 residues. Germline V lookup: CDR1 LNHDA, CDR2 SQIVND (reference sequence). V was clipped by 6 bases and J by 8 bases; unmatched bases: 9. The CDR3 coding sequence is TGTGCCAGTAGGCTAACCCGGACAGGCGGCTACACCTTC. Translated: CASRLTRTGGYTF.

V usage is TRBV15 and J usage is TRBJ2-7, with TRBD2 as a possible D gene (5 bases). Trimming removed 0 bases from V and 4 bases from J, with 13 bases in between. Per germline, CDR1 LNHNV and CDR2 YYDKDF (reference sequence). This CDR3 is 15 amino acids long. The CDR3 DNA sequence: TGTGCCACCAGCAGAGATTTTGGTAGCGCTTACGAGCAGTACTTC. Its translation: CATSRDFGSAYEQYF.

V is TRBV7-2 and J is TRBJ2-3; 10 positions agree with TRBD2. The CDR3 totals 16 residues. CDR1 SGHTA and CDR2 FQGNSA come from the germline V gene. The J segment lost 2 bases and the V segment lost 3 bases, leaving 5 bases of the junction unmatched. The CDR3: CASSLGTSANTDTQYF. The CDR3 nucleotides are TGTGCCAGCAGCTTGGGGACTAGCGCCAACACAGATACGCAGTATTTT.

The rearrangement uses TRBV30 and TRBJ1-2; 10 bases are shared with TRBD1. Per the germline V gene, CDR1 is GTSNPN and CDR2 is SVGIG (reference sequence). Trimming took 7 bases from V and 6 from J; bases not matched to a gene: 5. The CDR3 contains 12 residues. The DNA of the CDR3 is TGTGCCTCGATGACAGGGGGCGATGGCTACACCTTC. This gives the protein CASMTGGDGYTF.

The V gene is TRBV2, the J gene TRBJ1-1; 9 nucleotides agree with TRBD1. With V trimmed by 7 bases and J by 1 base, 7 bases remained unmatched. The CDR3 spans 15 residues. Germline V gene sequence: CDR1 SNHLY, CDR2 FYNNEI. DNA for the CDR3: TGTGCCAGCAAAGGGACAGGGCGGGGGAACACTGAAGCTTTCTTT. Translated, it gives CASKGTGRGNTEAFF. Full variable domain (rest looked up from reference TRBV2 and TRBJ1-1): EPEVTQTPSHQVTQMGQEVILRCVPISNHLYFYWYRQILGQKVEFLVSFYNNEISEKSEIFDDQFSVERPDGSNFTLKIRSTKLEDSAMYFCASKGTGRGNTEAFFGQGTRLTVV.

The chain links TRBV7-9 to TRBJ1-2; D gene unclear. The CDR3 has 15 amino acids. With 1 base removed from V and 1 base from J, the gap between germline ends came to 10 bases. CDR1 SEHNR and CDR2 FQNEAQ come from the germline V gene (reference sequence). This chain's CDR3 is CASSLEVQLNYGYTF. As DNA, the CDR3 is TGTGCCAGCAGCTTAGAGGTACAGCTTAACTATGGCTACACCTTC.

This sequence joins TRBV19 and TRBJ2-3, with 9 bases that match TRBD2. This CDR3 has 18 amino acids. CDR1 is LNHDA, CDR2 SQIVND, per germline (reference sequence). Trimming at V came to 3 bases and at J to 0 bases, leaving 10 bases not matched to a gene. The CDR3 bases are TGTGCCAGTAGTATGACTACGCGGGGGGGCATCAGCACAGATACGCAGTATTTT. Encoded protein: CASSMTTRGGISTDTQYF.

The chain links TRBV12-3 or TRBV12-4 to TRBJ2-3; D remains unclear. Deletions cut 6 bases from V and 6 bases from J, with 10 bases between. CDR3 length: 12 residues. In DNA, the CDR3 is TGTGCCAGCAGCCCCCTCGGGGATACGCAGTATTTT. Encoded protein: CASSPLGDTQYF.

Points on this clone: The germline gene is not matched at one end of the junction; a read error may be the cause. The rearrangement uses TRBV15 and TRBJ1-1; the match to TRBD1 covers 8 bases. The CDR3 consists of 13 residues. Germline V CDR1 and CDR2: LNHNV, YYDKDF (reference sequence). CDR3 loop: CATSRDWVEDRVF. In DNA form, the CDR3 reads TGTGCCACCAGCAGAGATTGGGTGGAGGACAGGGTCTTT.

A single count supports this clone. The J gene is TRBJ2-7, the V gene TRBV11-2; 9 bases match TRBD1. This CDR3 is built from 14 residues. V was clipped by 3 bases and J by 2 bases; unmatched bases: 2. The germline CDR1 and CDR2 sequences are SGHAT and FQNNGV. The CDR3 protein is CASSLGQGPYEQYF. CDR3 nucleotide sequence: TGTGCCAGCAGCTTGGGACAGGGCCCCTACGAGCAGTACTTC.

V usage is TRBV2 and J usage is TRBJ2-6; weak D call: TRBD1 (6 bases). V was shortened by 5 bases and J by 2 bases, with 16 bases between the two germline ends. Germline CDR1 reads SNHLY; CDR2 reads FYNNEI. This CDR3 comprises 17 residues. Written as DNA, the CDR3 is TGTGCCAGCAGTTCGAACAGGGTCTGGGCTGGGGCCAACGTCCTGACTTTC. This sequence encodes CASSSNRVWAGANVLTF.

This clone was seen a few times. V and J are TRBV7-8 and TRBJ1-4; TRBD1 might be the D (6 bases). Germline values: CDR1 SGHVS, CDR2 FQNEAQ. With 5 bases removed from V and 11 bases from J, the gap between germline ends came to 15 bases. This CDR3 region has 13 residues. The CDR3 DNA sequence: TGTGCCAGCAGCCTGAGGACAGAAGAGAAACTGTTTTTT. Translated: CASSLRTEEKLFF.

This clone is a singleton in its sample. The chain recombines TRBV11-2 with TRBJ2-2; 9 bases agree with TRBD1. The CDR3 runs 15 residues. V shed 4 bases and J 5 bases; nucleotides not matched to a gene: 5. Germline CDR1 and CDR2: SGHAT and FQNNGV. The CDR3 bases are TGTGCCAGCAGCTCCAACAGGGGGCGGACCGGGGAGCTGTTTTTT. It is translated as CASSSNRGRTGELFF.

This clone showed up just a few times. The J gene is TRBJ1-1, the V gene TRBV29-1, with D perhaps matching TRBD1 (5 bases). Germline V gene data show CDR1 as SQVTM and CDR2 as ANQGSEA. The CDR3 has 16 residues. V dropped 0 bases and J dropped 5 bases, with 19 bases sitting between them. Here the CDR3 reads CSVEELLGRGGTEAFF. Written as DNA, the CDR3 is TGCAGCGTTGAAGAACTCCTGGGGAGGGGTGGGACTGAAGCTTTCTTT.

The rearrangement links TRBV19 to TRBJ2-3, with D possibly TRBD2 on 5 matching bases. Trimming pared 7 bases from V and 6 bases from J, leaving 17 bases between. The CDR3 length is 14 residues. Germline CDR1 is LNHDA and CDR2 is SQIVND (reference sequence). The CDR3 coding sequence is TGTGCCAGTACTCCGGGTCCGGGGTGGGATACGCAGTATTTT. Protein sequence: CASTPGPGWDTQYF.

The chain uses TRBV7-9 and TRBJ2-2; 9 positions agree with TRBD2. This CDR3 contains 17 residues. Looked up from germline, CDR1 is SEHNR and CDR2 is FQNEAQ (reference sequence). V shed 5 bases, J shed 1 base, and the junction held 8 bases outside the gene matches. In DNA form, the CDR3 reads TGTGCCAGCAGCCCGCAGCGGGGGGTGGTGAACACCGGGGAGCTGTTTTTT. This codes for CASSPQRGVVNTGELFF.

The chain combines TRBV9 with TRBJ1-6; the D gene is possibly TRBD1 (6 bases). The CDR3 runs to 15 residues. V was clipped by 3 bases and J by 10 bases, with 17 bases between them. Germline loops: CDR1 SGDLS, CDR2 YYNGEE. CDR3 coding DNA: TGTGCCAGCAGCGCGAGATCGGACAGCGACTCACCCCTCCACTTT. The encoded protein is CASSARSDSDSPLHF. Full variable domain (remainder filled in from reference TRBV9 and TRBJ1-6): DSGVTQTPKHLITATGQRVTLRCSPRSGDLSVYWYQQSLDQGLQFLIQYYNGEERAKGNILERFSAQQFPDLHSELNLSSLELGDSALYFCASSARSDSDSPLHFGNGTRLTVT.

This clone was observed a single time. The chain is built from TRBV27 and TRBJ1-5; no reliable D call. This CDR3 has 17 residues. Germline V gene lookup returns CDR1 MNHEY and CDR2 SMNVEV (reference sequence). V was cut by 5 bases and J by 1 base, with 18 bases left in between. The CDR3 DNA sequence: TGTGCCAGCAGTCCGAGATGGGGAGTATGGAGCAATCAGCCCCAGCATTTT. Translated: CASSPRWGVWSNQPQHF.

The chain links TRBV2 to TRBJ1-3; tentative D call: TRBD1 (5 bases). The V end was cut by 5 bases, the J end by 4 bases, with 15 bases between. CDR1 is SNHLY and CDR2 is FYNNEI in the germline V gene. This CDR3 comprises 15 residues. Here the CDR3 DNA reads TGTGCCAGCAGTCCCCGAAGGGGCACCGGAAACACCATATATTTT. It translates to CASSPRRGTGNTIYF.

The genes are TRBV30 and TRBJ1-1; D might be TRBD1 (6 bases). The V gene's germline CDR1 is GTSNPN and CDR2 SVGIG (reference sequence). Trimming cost V 2 bases and J 3 bases, with 16 bases left between them. The CDR3 is made up of 15 amino acids. The CDR3 loop is CAWSSQGIRDTEAFF. The DNA of the CDR3 is TGTGCCTGGAGTTCTCAGGGGATTAGGGACACTGAAGCTTTCTTT.

This clone was seen just once. V usage is TRBV2 and J usage is TRBJ2-1; possibly TRBD1 for D (6 bases). Trimming left V 7 bases short and J 3 bases short, with 13 bases between. The germline V gene encodes CDR1 SNHLY and CDR2 FYNNEI. The CDR3 spans 14 residues. The CDR3 spells CASMRDTFYNEQFF. CDR3 sequence (DNA): TGTGCCAGCATGAGGGACACCTTCTACAATGAGCAGTTCTTC.

The rearrangement joins TRBV5-5 to TRBJ2-6, with D unclear. Germline CDR1 is SGHKS and CDR2 is YYEKEE (reference sequence). Trimming cost V 1 base and J 2 bases, with 13 bases left between them. This CDR3 has 17 amino acids. CDR3 loop: CASSLSLRGTGANVLTF. In DNA, the CDR3 is TGTGCCAGCAGCTTGAGCCTTCGAGGTACTGGGGCCAACGTCCTGACTTTC.

This clone appeared once. The CDR3 here is CASSQGWAANTEAFF. For the CDR3, the DNA is TGTGCCAGCAGCCAAGGATGGGCTGCTAACACTGAAGCTTTCTTT. The chain recombines TRBV3-1 (or the pseudogene TRBV3-2) with TRBJ1-1; no clear D. Germline CDR1 and CDR2: LGHDT and YNNKEL (reference sequence). Trimming cost V 1 base and J 2 bases, with 11 bases left between them. This CDR3 has 15 residues.

The chain combines TRBV5-1 with TRBJ2-1, with 7 bases aligning to TRBD2. Germline V CDR1 and CDR2: SGHRS, YFSETQ. The CDR3 totals 15 residues. The ends lost 3 bases at V and 3 bases at J; junction bases unmatched: 6. CDR3 in amino acids: CASSSEAGIYNEQFF. DNA of the CDR3: TGCGCCAGCAGCTCCGAAGCGGGAATCTACAATGAGCAGTTCTTC.

The rearrangement links TRBV7-9 to TRBJ1-4; no reliable D call. CDR1 and CDR2 from the germline V gene are SEHNR and FQNEAQ (reference sequence). The CDR3 runs 16 residues. The V end lost 5 bases, the J end lost 7 bases, and 20 bases lay between the germline ends. CDR3 DNA sequence: TGTGCCAGCAGCAACCGGGATTTAGACAAATCTGAAAAACTGTTTTTT. It translates to CASSNRDLDKSEKLFF.

The gene calls are TRBV7-2 and TRBJ2-1; perhaps TRBD1 as D (5 bases). Germline V gene sequence: CDR1 SGHTA, CDR2 FQGNSA. The V end was cut by 2 bases, the J end by 3 bases, with 14 bases between. The CDR3 runs to 16 residues. CDR3 DNA sequence: TGTGCCAGCAGCTTAATATTTGGCAGGGTCTACAATGAGCAGTTCTTC. Translated, it gives CASSLIFGRVYNEQFF.

The V call is TRBV5-1, the J call TRBJ2-1; D is perhaps TRBD1 (5 bases). V lost 4 bases to trimming and J lost 1 base, with 18 bases between them. The V gene's germline CDR1 is SGHRS and CDR2 YFSETQ. The CDR3 covers 17 residues. The CDR3 region is CASSVYLGLGSYNEQFF. The CDR3, as DNA: TGCGCCAGCAGCGTTTACCTGGGGCTGGGATCCTACAATGAGCAGTTCTTC.